The entry that follows covers one TCR beta chain sequence. This clonotype was seen only a few times. Its antigen specificity is not known. No base quality information exists; no much larger clone differs at one position. This sample was taken from a study of T-cell memory formation after mild COVID-19 (dated by TCRdb to the early 2020s). Background on the whole study: Most TCR sequence clusters were specific to one of the two donors. The cohort was made up of two young adult volunteers, one female and one male, who were previously healthy. T-cell clones expanding and contracting after mild COVID-19 in two donors were tracked by longitudinal TCRalpha and TCRbeta repertoire sequencing.

Ficoll-Paque density gradient centrifugation was used to isolate PBMCs. The paper's findings and limits, for the study overall: SARS-CoV-2 specificity of the second-wave clones peaking on day 37 was not confirmed. Contracting CD4+ clones appeared mostly in the CM and EM memory subsets, whereas CD8+ clones were enriched in EMRA. Some responding clones were found in pre-infection memory, which suggests that pre-existing cross-reactive memory T cells took part in the SARS-CoV-2 response. Clones that contracted from day 15 to 85 showed balanced CD4/CD8 phenotypes, whereas a second wave of clones that expanded from day 15 to 37 leaned towards CD4+. Only a couple of mild cases were covered by the study, and larger cohorts that include severe cases with pre-infection samples were considered necessary.

TCRdb names Illumina NovaSeq 6000 as the instrument used. TCRalpha and TCRbeta cDNA libraries were constructed by 5'RACE with constant-segment primers, with sample barcodes and unique molecular identifiers being introduced. RNA was extracted from every sample with Trizol reagent. The libraries were amplified in two PCR steps, and the second step added a second sample barcode and Illumina TruSeq adapters. Sequencing of the libraries was done on an Illumina NovaSeq, producing 2 x 150 bp paired-end reads. The source study handled its data this way. The reads were demultiplexed and collapsed into UMI-guided consensus sequences using migec v1.2.7. Using mixcr v2.1.11, the UMI consensuses were aligned to TRA and TRB V and J templates and assembled into clonotypes. Expanded or contracted clonotypes were those called significant by both edgeR and NoisET, with noise models trained on biological replicates. For edgeR calls, a false discovery rate-adjusted p below 0.01 and a log2 fold-change threshold of 1 were applied. As an exploratory analysis of dynamics, PCA with hierarchical clustering was applied to max-normalized trajectories of the 1000 most abundant clonotypes. The CD4 or CD8 phenotype of responding clones was assigned using the separately sequenced CD4+ and CD8+ repertoires. TCRdb ran its own pipeline on the public reads, namely fastp trimming at Q25 and MiXCR clone calling, and kept in-frame beta chains. Every distinct CDR3 protein forms one entry, paired with its most common genes and DNA. What appears here as the V and J calls and clone size reflects TCRdb's work, not the paper's. The sample data list roughly 600,000 distinct CDR3 sequences, and roughly 17% of these were observed just once. The top ten clones comprise around 13% of the sample.

Deletion took 3 bases off V and 5 bases off J, with a span of 7 bases between the germline ends. In the germline V gene (reference sequence), CDR1 corresponds to GTSNPN and CDR2 to SVGIG. There are 11 amino acids in the CDR3, from cysteine to phenylalanine inclusive. Only the CDR3 part of the read is kept: 33 bases, read in frame from the first base. The sequence derives from an adult woman who had mild COVID-19 (a few samples of this study predate the infection). The sample titles of this study are shuffled in the database, so cell type and time point are left out; the donor was told from shared clones. Recombination linked TRBV30 to TRBJ1-1; no confident D gene assignment can be made. Material for sequencing was PBMCs or a T cell subset sorted from them (not recorded which). The CDR3: CAWRQWTEAFF. The sequenced DNA is TGTGCCTGGAGACAGTGGACTGAAGCTTTCTTT. The CDR3, completed at both ends by the reference TRBV30 and TRBJ1-1 genes, gives the full variable domain SQTIHQWPATLVQPVGSPLSLECTVEGTSNPNLYWYRQAAGRGLQLLFYSVGIGQISSEVPQNLSASRPQDRQFILSSKKLLLSDSGFYLCAWRQWTEAFFGQGTRLTVV.